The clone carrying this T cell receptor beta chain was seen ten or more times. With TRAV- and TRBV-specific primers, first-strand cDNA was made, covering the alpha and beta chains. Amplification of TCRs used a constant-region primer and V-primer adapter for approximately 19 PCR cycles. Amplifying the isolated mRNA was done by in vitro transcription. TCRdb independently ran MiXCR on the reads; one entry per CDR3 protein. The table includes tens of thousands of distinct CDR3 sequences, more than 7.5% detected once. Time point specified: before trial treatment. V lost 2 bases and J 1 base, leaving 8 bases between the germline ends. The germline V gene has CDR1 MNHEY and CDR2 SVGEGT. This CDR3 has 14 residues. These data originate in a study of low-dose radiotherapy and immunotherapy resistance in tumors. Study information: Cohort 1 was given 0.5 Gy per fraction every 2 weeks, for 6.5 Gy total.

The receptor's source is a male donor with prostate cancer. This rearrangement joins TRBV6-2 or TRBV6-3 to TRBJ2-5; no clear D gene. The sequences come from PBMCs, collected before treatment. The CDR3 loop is CASSYVGVQETQYF. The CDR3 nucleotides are TGTGCCAGCAGTTACGTTGGAGTCCAAGAGACCCAGTACTTC.